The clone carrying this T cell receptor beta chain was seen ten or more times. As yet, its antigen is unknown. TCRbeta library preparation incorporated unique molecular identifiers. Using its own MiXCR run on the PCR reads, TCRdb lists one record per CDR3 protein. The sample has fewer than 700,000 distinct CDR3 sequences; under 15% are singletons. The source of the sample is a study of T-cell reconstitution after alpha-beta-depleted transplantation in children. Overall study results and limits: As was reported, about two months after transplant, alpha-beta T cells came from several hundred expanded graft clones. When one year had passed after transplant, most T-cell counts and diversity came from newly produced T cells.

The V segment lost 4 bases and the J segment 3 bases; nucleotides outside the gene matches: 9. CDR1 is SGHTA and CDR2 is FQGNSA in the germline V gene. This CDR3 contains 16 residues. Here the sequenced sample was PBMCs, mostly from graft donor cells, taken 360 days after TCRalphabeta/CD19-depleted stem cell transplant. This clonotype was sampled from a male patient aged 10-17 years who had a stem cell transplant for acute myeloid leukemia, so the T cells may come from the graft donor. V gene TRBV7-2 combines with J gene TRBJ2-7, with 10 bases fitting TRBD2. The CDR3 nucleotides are TGTGCCAGCAGCTCCGATGGACTAGCGGCAAGCTACGAGCAGTACTTC. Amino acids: CASSSDGLAASYEQYF.